Listed here are 8 T cell receptor beta chains from one sample, sequenced in a study of technical replicates of blood from a handful of donors. TCRdb's copy holds only in-frame clones and misses some; the assay was immunoSEQ multiplex PCR. The sample has tens of thousands of clones, 95% seen once. Sequenced input: T cells isolated from PBMCs. The receptors stem from a human donor in good health.

V is TRBV15 and J is TRBJ1-2, with D possibly matching TRBD1 (5 bases). The CDR3 sequence is 13 residues long. The germline V gene encodes CDR1 LNHNV and CDR2 YYDKDF (reference sequence). With 3 bases removed from V and 3 bases from J, the gap between germline ends came to 8 bases. CDR3 protein: CATSRTDHYGYTF. The CDR3 DNA is TGTGCCACCAGCAGGACAGATCACTATGGCTACACCTTC.

In this sample, this clone turned up once. The chain uses TRBV5-1 and TRBJ2-3; D is possibly TRBD2 (5 bases). From germline, CDR1 is SGHRS and CDR2 YFSETQ. CDR3 length: 13 amino acids. Trimming shortened V by 5 bases and J by 3 bases, and 10 bases separated the two germline ends. CDR3 DNA: TGCGCCAGCAGTGGACTCTCGACAGATACGCAGTATTTT. Its translation is CASSGLSTDTQYF.

This chain links TRBV6-1 with TRBJ1-1, with D tentatively TRBD1 (5 bases). Germline values: CDR1 MNHNS, CDR2 SASEGT. This CDR3 spans 13 amino acids. V was clipped by 10 bases and J by 1 base, with 13 bases between them. Here the CDR3 DNA reads TGTGCCATCACTCGACAGAAGAACACTGAAGCTTTCTTT. As protein: CAITRQKNTEAFF.

This chain joins TRBV10-3 and TRBJ2-1, with TRBD2 matching 16 bases. V lost 6 bases, J lost 8 bases, and 10 bases stayed unmatched. This CDR3 is built from 17 residues. In germline, CDR1 is ENHRY, CDR2 SYGVKD. CDR3 nucleotide sequence: TGTGCCATCAGGCCGGGACTAGCGGGAGGGCCTCTCCATGAGCAGTTCTTC. It codes for CAIRPGLAGGPLHEQFF.

The chain's CDR3 is CASSLPEKGVTQYF. CDR3 nucleotide sequence: TGTGCCAGCAGCTTACCAGAGAAGGGGGTGACCCAGTACTTC. The V call is TRBV5-4, the J call TRBJ2-5, with a possible D match to TRBD1 (6 bases). This CDR3 region has 14 residues. CDR1 is SGHNT and CDR2 is YYREEE in the germline V gene (reference sequence). V lost 2 bases and J 7 bases, leaving 15 bases between the germline ends.

This chain connects TRBV28 to TRBJ2-2; D may be TRBD1 (6 bases). Germline loops: CDR1 MDHEN, CDR2 SYDVKM. CDR3 length equals 13 residues. The germline V and J ends were trimmed by 5 bases and 9 bases, with 13 bases remaining between them. CDR3 in DNA: TGTGCCAGCAGTGGGGACAATCCCCGGGAGCTGTTTTTT. Its translation is CASSGDNPRELFF.

The CDR3 sequence is CASSLAGRSEAFF. In DNA form, the CDR3 reads TGCGCCAGCAGCCTTGCGGGACGAAGTGAAGCTTTCTTT. V is TRBV5-1 and J is TRBJ1-1; possibly TRBD1 for D (5 bases). Germline V lookup: CDR1 SGHRS, CDR2 YFSETQ. The ends were cut back, 4 bases at V and 7 bases at J, with 14 bases in the middle. The CDR3 is made up of 13 amino acids.

The chain links TRBV15 to TRBJ2-5, with 8 bases matching TRBD2. Germline-derived CDR1 and CDR2 are LNHNV and YYDKDF (reference sequence). CDR3 size: 15 residues. V was clipped by 2 bases and J by 4 bases; unmatched bases: 6. As DNA, the CDR3 is TGTGCCACCAGCAGACCCAGCGGGAGCAGAGAGACCCAGTACTTC. Translation gives CATSRPSGSRETQYF.